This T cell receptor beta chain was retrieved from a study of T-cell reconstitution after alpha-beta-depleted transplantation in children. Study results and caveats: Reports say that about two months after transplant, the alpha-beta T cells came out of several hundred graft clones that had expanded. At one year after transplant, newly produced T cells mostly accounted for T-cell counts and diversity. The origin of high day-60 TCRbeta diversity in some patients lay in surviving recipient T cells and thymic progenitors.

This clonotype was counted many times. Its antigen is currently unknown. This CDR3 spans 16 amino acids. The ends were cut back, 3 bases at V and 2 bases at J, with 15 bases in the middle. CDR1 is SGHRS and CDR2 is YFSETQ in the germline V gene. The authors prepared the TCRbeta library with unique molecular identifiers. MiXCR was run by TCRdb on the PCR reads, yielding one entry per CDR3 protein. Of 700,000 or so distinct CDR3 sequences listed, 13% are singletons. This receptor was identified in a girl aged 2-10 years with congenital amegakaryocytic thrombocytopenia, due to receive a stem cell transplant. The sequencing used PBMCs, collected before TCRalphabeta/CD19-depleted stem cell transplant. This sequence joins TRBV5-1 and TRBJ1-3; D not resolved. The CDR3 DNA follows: TGCGCCAGCAGCTCCGGTAGCACCACTGCTGGAAACACCATATATTTT. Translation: CASSSGSTTAGNTIYF.